This passage covers 4 T cell receptor beta chains from one sample sequenced in a study of identical twins. TCRdb reprocessed the 5' RACE reads via MiXCR and lists one record per CDR3 protein. The sample shows around 280,000 distinct CDR3 sequences, more than 6.5% of them seen only once. These data are also associated with another study on yellow fever vaccine responses in identical twins.

Sequenced sample: memory (CD45RO+) T cells sorted from blood. The receptors originated from a woman between 18 and 29 years old in good health.

The chain combines TRBV20-1 with TRBJ1-5; 8 bases map to TRBD1. V trimming: 3 bases; J trimming: 4 bases; junction bases outside the gene matches: 11. The germline V gene encodes CDR1 DFQATT and CDR2 SNEGSKA (reference sequence). The CDR3 contains 16 residues. CDR3 loop: CSARGQGAVVNQPQHF. As DNA, the CDR3 is TGCAGTGCTAGGGGGCAGGGGGCTGTCGTAAATCAGCCCCAGCATTTT.

In this sample, this clonotype turned up many times. The gene calls are TRBV12-3 or TRBV12-4 and TRBJ2-7; no firm D call. This CDR3 has 12 amino acids. The V and J ends lost 2 bases and 6 bases respectively, with 8 bases between them. This CDR3 is CASSLFRSEQYF. In DNA form, the CDR3 reads TGTGCCAGCAGTTTATTCAGAAGCGAGCAGTACTTC.

This chain links TRBV20-1 with TRBJ2-3; a weak D match, TRBD1 (6 bases). The CDR3 consists of 16 residues. Trimming took off 6 bases at V and 4 bases at J, with 23 bases between the two ends. Germline V gene lookup returns CDR1 DFQATT and CDR2 SNEGSKA (reference sequence). CDR3 region: CSANRLRSPGADTQYF. CDR3 DNA sequence: TGCAGTGCCAATCGGTTGCGGAGCCCAGGGGCAGATACGCAGTATTTT.

This clonotype has more than one count but fewer than ten. The V gene is TRBV7-9, the J gene TRBJ2-1; D perhaps matches TRBD2 (6 bases). Trimming removed 5 bases from V and 0 bases from J, with 17 bases in between. The CDR3 totals 17 residues. Germline assignment: CDR1 SEHNR and CDR2 FQNEAQ (reference sequence). CDR3 nucleotide sequence: TGTGCCAGCAGCCAGGGCCTTGGGACTGGCTCCTACAATGAGCAGTTCTTC. Amino acids: CASSQGLGTGSYNEQFF.